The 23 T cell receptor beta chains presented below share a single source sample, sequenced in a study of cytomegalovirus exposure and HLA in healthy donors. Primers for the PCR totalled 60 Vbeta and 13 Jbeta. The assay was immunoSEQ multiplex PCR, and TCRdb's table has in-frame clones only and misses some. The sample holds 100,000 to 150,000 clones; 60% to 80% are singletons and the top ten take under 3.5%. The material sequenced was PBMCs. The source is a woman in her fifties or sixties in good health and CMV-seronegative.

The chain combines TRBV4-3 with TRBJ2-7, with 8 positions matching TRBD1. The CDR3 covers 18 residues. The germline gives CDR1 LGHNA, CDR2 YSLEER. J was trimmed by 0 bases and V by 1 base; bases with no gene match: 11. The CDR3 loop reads CASSQARQGRPSSYEQYF. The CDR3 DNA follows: TGCGCCAGCAGCCAAGCTAGACAGGGGAGGCCCAGCTCCTACGAGCAGTACTTC.

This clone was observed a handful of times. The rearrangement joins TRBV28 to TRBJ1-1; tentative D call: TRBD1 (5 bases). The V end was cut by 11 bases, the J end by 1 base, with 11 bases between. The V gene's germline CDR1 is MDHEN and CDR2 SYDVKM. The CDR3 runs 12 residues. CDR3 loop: CASGRPNTEAFF. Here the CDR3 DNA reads TGTGCCTCAGGGCGCCCGAACACTGAAGCTTTCTTT.

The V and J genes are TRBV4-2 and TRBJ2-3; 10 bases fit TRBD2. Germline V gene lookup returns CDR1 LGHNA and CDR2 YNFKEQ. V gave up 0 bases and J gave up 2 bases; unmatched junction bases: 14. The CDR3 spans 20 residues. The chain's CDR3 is CASSQDPLSSGRAPTDTQYF. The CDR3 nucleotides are TGTGCCAGCAGCCAAGATCCTCTCTCTAGCGGGAGAGCCCCCACAGATACGCAGTATTTT.

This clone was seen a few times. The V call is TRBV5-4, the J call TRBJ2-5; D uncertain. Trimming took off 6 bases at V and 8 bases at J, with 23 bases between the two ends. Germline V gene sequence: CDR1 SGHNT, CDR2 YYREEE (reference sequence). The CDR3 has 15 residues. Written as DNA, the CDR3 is TGTGCCAGCAACCTTGGATCGGGTGTCCATGGAACCCAGTACTTC. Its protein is CASNLGSGVHGTQYF.

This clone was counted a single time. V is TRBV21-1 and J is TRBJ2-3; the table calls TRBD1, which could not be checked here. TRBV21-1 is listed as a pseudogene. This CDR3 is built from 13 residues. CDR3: CARGGVRPDTQYF. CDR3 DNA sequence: TGTGCCAGAGGGGGTGTAAGGCCAGATACGCAGTATTTT.

The CDR3 reads CASSEQGGQYF. Written as DNA, the CDR3 is TGTGCCAGCAGTGAGCAGGGAGGGCAGTATTTT. The chain is built from TRBV2 and TRBJ2-3; a possible D gene is TRBD2 (6 bases). Germline values: CDR1 SNHLY, CDR2 FYNNEI. Trimming removed 3 bases at V and 11 bases at J, with 9 bases between. This CDR3 comprises 11 residues.

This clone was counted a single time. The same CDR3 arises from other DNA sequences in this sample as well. As DNA, the CDR3 is TGTGCAGTCGGACTAGGACTCACAGATACGCAGTATTTT. It specifies CAVGLGLTDTQYF. The rearrangement uses TRBV30 and TRBJ2-3; TRBD2 agrees at 7 bases. Germline V lookup: CDR1 GTSNPN, CDR2 SVGIG (reference sequence). This CDR3 is built from 13 residues.

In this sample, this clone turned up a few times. CDR3 region: CASSRPGDNEQFF. The CDR3 DNA follows: TGTGCCAGCTCCCGGCCGGGGGACAATGAGCAGTTCTTC. The chain joins TRBV6-5 to TRBJ2-1; D may be TRBD2 (6 bases). V lost 8 bases and J 5 bases, leaving 13 bases between the germline ends. The CDR3 loop spans 13 amino acids. Germline CDR1 reads MNHEY; CDR2 reads SVGAGI.

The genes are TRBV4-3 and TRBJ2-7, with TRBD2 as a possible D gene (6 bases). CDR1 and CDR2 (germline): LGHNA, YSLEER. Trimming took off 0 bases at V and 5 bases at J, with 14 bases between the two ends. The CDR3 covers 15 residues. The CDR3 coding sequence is TGCGCCAGCAGCCAAGAAGGTGGGAGGCTCCACGAGCAGTACTTC. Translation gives CASSQEGGRLHEQYF.

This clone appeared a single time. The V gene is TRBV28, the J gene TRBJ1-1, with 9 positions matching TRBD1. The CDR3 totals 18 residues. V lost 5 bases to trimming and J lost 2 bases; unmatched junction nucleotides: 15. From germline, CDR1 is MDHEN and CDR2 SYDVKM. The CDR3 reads CASSARLLGDRDNTEAFF. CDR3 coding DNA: TGTGCCAGCAGTGCCCGGCTGCTCGGGGACAGGGACAACACTGAAGCTTTCTTT.

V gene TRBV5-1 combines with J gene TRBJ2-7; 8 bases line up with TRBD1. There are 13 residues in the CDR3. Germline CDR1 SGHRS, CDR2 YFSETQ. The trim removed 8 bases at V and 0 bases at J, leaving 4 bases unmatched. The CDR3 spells CARRQGSSYEQYF. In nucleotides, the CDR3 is TGCGCCAGGCGACAGGGGAGCTCCTACGAGCAGTACTTC.

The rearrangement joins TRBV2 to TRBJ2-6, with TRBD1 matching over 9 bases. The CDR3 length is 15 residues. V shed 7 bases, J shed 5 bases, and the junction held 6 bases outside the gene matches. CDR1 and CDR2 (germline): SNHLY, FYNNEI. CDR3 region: CASTEDRGRANVLTF. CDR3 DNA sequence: TGTGCCAGCACCGAGGACAGGGGTAGGGCCAACGTCCTGACTTTC.

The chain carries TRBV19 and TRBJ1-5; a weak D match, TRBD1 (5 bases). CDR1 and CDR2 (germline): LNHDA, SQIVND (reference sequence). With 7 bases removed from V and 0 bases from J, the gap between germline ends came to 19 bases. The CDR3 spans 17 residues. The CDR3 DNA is TGTGCCAGTACCGGACCCGACAGAAAAGATAGCAATCAGCCCCAGCATTTT. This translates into CASTGPDRKDSNQPQHF.

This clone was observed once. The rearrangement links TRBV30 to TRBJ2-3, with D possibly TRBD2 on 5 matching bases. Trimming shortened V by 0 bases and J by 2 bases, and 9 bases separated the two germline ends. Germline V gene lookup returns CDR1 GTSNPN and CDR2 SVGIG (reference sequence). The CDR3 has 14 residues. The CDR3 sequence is CAWSVQDSTDTQYF. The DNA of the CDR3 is TGTGCCTGGAGTGTTCAGGACTCCACAGATACGCAGTATTTT.

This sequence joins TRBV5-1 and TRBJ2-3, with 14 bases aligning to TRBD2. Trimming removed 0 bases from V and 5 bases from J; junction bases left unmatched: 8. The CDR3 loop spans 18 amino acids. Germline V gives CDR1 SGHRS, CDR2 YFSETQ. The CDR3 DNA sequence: TGCGCCAGCAGCTTGGCCCCCAGACTAGCGGGAGGGGGAGATACGCAGTATTTT. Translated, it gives CASSLAPRLAGGGDTQYF.

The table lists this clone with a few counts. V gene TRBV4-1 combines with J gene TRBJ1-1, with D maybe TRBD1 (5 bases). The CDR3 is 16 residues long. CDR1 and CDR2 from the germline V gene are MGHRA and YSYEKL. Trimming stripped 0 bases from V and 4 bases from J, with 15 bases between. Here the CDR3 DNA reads TGCGCCAGCAGCCAAGATGAGAACAGGCCGGCCACTGAAGCTTTCTTT. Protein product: CASSQDENRPATEAFF.

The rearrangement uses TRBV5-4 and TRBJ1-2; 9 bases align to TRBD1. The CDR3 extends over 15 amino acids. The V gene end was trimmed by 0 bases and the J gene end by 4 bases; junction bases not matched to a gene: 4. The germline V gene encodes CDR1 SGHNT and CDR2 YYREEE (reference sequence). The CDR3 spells CASSLAGQGTYGYTF. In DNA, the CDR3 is TGTGCCAGCAGCTTGGCGGGACAGGGTACCTATGGCTACACCTTC.

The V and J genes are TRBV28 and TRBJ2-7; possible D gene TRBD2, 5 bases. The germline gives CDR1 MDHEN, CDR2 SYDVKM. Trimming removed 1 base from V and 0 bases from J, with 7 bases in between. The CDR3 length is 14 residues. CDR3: CASSLSRGSYEQYF. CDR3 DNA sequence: TGTGCCAGCAGTTTATCCCGGGGCTCCTACGAGCAGTACTTC.

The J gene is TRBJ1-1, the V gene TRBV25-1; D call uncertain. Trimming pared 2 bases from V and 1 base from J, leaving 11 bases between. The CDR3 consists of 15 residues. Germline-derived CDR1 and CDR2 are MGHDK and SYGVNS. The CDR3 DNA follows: TGTGCCAGCAGTGAACCGGAGGCCCAGAACACTGAAGCTTTCTTT. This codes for CASSEPEAQNTEAFF.

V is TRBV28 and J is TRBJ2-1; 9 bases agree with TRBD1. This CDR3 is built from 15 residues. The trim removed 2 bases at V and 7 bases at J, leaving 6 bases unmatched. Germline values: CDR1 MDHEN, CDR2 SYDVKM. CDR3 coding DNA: TGTGCCAGCAGTTTACCCGGACAGGGGATGAATGAGCAGTTCTTC. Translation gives CASSLPGQGMNEQFF.

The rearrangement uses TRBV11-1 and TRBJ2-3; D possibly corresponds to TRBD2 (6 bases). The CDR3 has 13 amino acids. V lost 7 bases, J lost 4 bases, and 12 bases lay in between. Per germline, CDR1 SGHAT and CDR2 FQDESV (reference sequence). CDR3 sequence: CASNHGGSDTQYF. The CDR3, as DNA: TGTGCCAGCAACCACGGGGGATCAGATACGCAGTATTTT.

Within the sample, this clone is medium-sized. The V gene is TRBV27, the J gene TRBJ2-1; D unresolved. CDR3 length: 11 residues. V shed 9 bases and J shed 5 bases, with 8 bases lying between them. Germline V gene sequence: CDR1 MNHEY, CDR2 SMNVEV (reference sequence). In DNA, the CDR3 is TGTGCCAGTTCGTATAACAATGAGCAGTTCTTC. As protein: CASSYNNEQFF.

The CDR3 DNA sequence: TGTGCTACCGGCCGGGGGACGAACACCGGGGAGCTGTTTTTT. Its protein is CATGRGTNTGELFF. The chain links TRBV2 to TRBJ2-2; maybe TRBD2 (6 bases). Germline V gene lookup returns CDR1 SNHLY and CDR2 FYNNEI. The CDR3 runs 14 residues. Using reference TRBV2 and TRBJ2-2 for the parts outside the CDR3, the full variable domain is EPEVTQTPSHQVTQMGQEVILRCVPISNHLYFYWYRQILGQKVEFLVSFYNNEISEKSEIFDDQFSVERPDGSNFTLKIRSTKLEDSAMYFCATGRGTNTGELFFGEGSRLTVL.